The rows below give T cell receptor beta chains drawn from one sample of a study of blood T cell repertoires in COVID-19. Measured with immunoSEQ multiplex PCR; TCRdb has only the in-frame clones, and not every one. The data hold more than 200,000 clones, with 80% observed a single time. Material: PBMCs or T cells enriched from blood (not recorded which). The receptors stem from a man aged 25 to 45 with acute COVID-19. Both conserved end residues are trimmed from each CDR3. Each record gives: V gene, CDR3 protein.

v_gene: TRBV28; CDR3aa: ASRGPVGNSPLH
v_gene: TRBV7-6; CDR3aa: ASSLAGTGGTDTQY
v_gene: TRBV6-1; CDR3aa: ASSDIDRHQPQH
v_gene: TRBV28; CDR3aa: ASSLEVGNQPQH
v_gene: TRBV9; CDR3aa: ASSVGQGAYGYT
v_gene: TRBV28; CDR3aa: ASSFESGGRSYEQY
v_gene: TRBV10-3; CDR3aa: AIRSPSYEQY
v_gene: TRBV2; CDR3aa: ASREGLGNTIY
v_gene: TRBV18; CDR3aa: ASSPATYEQY
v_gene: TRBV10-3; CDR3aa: AISVDRGSPYEQY
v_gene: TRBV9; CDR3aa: ASSGRAGAQIDGYT
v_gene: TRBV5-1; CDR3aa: ASSAQASSYEQY
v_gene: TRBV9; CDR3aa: ASSVAGVGGYT
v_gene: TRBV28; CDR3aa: ASRGTVYGYT
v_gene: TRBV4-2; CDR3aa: ASSQGIFEGSLSYGYT
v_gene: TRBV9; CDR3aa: ASSVVTGANEKLF
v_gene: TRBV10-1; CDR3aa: ALPGPQAF
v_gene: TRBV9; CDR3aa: ASTPGQGNQETQY
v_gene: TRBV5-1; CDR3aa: ASSLWTELEQY
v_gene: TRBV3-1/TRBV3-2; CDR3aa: ASSQPGEKLF
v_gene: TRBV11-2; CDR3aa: ASSSQTGIGELF
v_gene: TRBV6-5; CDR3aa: ASPGAGNYGYT
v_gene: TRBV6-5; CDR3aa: ASSYSRGSNYGYT
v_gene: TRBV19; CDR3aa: ASSTQEFTTYGYT
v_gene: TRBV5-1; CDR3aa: ASTKEGYNEQF
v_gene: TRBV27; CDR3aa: ASSPDRGRGYT
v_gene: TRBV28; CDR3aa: ASSSGLGHT
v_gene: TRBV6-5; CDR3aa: ASRSGNTEAF
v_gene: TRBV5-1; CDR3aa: ASSFASGRTDTQY
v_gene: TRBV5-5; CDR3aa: ASSQVPYNEQF